This TCR beta chain was sequenced for a study of identical twins. Study findings and constraints: Alpha sequences out of frame and shared by twins had excess low generation probability.

V lost 11 bases, J lost 2 bases, and 16 bases lay in between. The CDR3 length is 14 residues. Germline values: CDR1 WSHSY, CDR2 SAAADI. This clonotype was detected only a few times. The antigen is unknown. TCRdb fed the 5' RACE reads into MiXCR, producing one record per CDR3 protein. In the table there are a few hundred thousand distinct CDR3 sequences, about 9% of which are singletons. These data were also filed under a second study, of yellow fever vaccine responses in identical twins.

The sequence came from a young woman in good health. What was sequenced was CD8+ T cells sorted from blood. The rearrangement uses TRBV10-2 and TRBJ2-1; tentative D call: TRBD2 (6 bases). The CDR3 spells CAGGSALTYNEQFF. CDR3 DNA: TGCGCCGGGGGGTCGGCCCTTACCTACAATGAGCAGTTCTTC.